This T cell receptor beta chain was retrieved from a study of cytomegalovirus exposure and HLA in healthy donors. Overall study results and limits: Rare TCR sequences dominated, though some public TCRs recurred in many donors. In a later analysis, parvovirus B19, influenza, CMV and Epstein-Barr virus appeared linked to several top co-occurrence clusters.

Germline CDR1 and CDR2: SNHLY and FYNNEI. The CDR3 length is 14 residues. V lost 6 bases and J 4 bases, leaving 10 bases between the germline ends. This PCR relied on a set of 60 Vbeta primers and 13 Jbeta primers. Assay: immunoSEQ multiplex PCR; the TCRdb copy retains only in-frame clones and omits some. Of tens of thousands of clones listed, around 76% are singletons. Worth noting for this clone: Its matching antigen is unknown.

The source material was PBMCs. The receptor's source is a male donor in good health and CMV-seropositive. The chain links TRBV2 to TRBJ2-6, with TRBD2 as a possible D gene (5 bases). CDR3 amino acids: CASREASGANVLTF. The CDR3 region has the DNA TGTGCCAGCAGGGAGGCTTCGGGGGCCAACGTCCTGACTTTC.